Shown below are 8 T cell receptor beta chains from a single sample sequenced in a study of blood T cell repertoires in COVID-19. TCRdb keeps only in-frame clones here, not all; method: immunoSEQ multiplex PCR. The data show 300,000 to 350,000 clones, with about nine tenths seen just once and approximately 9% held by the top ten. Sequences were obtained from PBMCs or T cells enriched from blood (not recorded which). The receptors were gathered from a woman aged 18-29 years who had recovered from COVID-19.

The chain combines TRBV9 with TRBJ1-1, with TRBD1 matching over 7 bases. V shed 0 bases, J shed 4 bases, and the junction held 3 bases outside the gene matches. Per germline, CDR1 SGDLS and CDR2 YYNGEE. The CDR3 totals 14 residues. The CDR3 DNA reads TGTGCCAGCAGCGTAGAGGGACAGAGCACTGAAGCTTTCTTT. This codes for CASSVEGQSTEAFF.

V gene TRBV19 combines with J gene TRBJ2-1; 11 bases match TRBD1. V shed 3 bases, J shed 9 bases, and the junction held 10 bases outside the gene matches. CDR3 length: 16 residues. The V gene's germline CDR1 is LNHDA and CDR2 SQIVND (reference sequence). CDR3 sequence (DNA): TGTGCCAGTAGTATTCCGGACAGGGGGCGGGTGGGTGAGCAGTTCTTC. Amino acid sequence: CASSIPDRGRVGEQFF.

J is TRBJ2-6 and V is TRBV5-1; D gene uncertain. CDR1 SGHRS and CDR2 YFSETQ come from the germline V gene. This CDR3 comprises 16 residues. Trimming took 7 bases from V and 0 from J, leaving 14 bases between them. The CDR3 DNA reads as TGCGCCAGCCAGCGAGTGGGTGGCTCTGGGGCCAACGTCCTGACTTTC. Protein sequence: CASQRVGGSGANVLTF.

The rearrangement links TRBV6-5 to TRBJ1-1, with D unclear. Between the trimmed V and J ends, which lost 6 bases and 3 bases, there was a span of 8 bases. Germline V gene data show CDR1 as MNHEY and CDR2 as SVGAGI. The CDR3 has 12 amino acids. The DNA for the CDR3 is TGTGCCAGCAGGAACATCGACACTGAAGCTTTCTTT. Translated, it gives CASRNIDTEAFF.

The CDR3 reads CASSQDRQGADIQYF. The CDR3 region has the DNA TGCGCCAGCAGCCAAGACCGACAGGGGGCGGACATTCAGTACTTC. The J gene is TRBJ2-4, the V gene TRBV4-3, with 10 bases fitting TRBD1. The CDR3 is 15 residues long. Germline V lookup: CDR1 LGHNA, CDR2 YSLEER. J was trimmed by 8 bases and V by 0 bases; bases with no gene match: 4.

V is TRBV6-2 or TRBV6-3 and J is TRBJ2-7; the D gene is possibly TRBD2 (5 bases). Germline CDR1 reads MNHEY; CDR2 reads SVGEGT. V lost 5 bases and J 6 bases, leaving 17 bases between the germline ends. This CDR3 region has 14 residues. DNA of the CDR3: TGTGCCAGCAGTCAAGCGGACCCCAGGCGCGAGCAGTACTTC. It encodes CASSQADPRREQYF.

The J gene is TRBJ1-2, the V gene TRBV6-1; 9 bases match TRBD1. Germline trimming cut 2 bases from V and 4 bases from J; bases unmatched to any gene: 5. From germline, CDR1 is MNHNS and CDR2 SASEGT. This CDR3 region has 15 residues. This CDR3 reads CASSEKDRGIYGYTF. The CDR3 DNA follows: TGTGCCAGCAGTGAAAAGGACAGGGGTATCTATGGCTACACCTTC.

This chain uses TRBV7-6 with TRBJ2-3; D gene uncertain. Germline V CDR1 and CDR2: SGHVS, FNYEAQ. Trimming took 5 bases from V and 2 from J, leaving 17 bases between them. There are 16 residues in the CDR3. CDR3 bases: TGTGCCAGCAGCATCAGTGACTCAAGATTCACAGATACGCAGTATTTT. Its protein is CASSISDSRFTDTQYF.